The next 29 T cell receptor beta chains were all read from a single sample in a study of T cell changes during pregnancy in multiple sclerosis (dated by TCRdb to between 2017 and 2020). Library prep was done by the immunoSEQ multiplex PCR assay. The table comes from immuneACCESS by way of TCRdb, which keeps in-frame sequences with V and J called. Part of the clones is missing from these tables; in studies checked, under half for an unresolved V gene and the rest for unknown reasons. A total of about 110,000 clones appear in this sample, 90% to 95% of them only once. Jointly, the top ten make up more than 1.5% of the sample. The material was peripheral blood, obtained in the third trimester of pregnancy. All receptors derive from a female donor with multiple sclerosis, enrolled in a pregnancy study.

The gene calls are TRBV18 and TRBJ1-5; TRBD1 agrees at 8 bases. The CDR3 covers 14 residues. The V and J ends lost 3 bases and 8 bases, in that order; junction bases with no gene match: 6. From germline, CDR1 is KGHSH and CDR2 LQKENI. CDR3 protein: CASSPNSQGEPQHF. CDR3 bases: TGTGCCAGCTCACCGAACTCACAGGGGGAGCCCCAGCATTTT.

The table lists this clone with a few counts. J is TRBJ1-6 and V is TRBV7-8; D not resolved. CDR3 length: 17 amino acids. V was clipped by 4 bases and J by 9 bases, with 22 bases between them. CDR1 SGHVS and CDR2 FQNEAQ come from the germline V gene. In DNA, the CDR3 is TGTGCCAGCAGCTCCTCCCATTCTTCCCTAAGTCGTTCACCCCTCCACTTT. Translating it yields CASSSSHSSLSRSPLHF.

For the CDR3, the DNA is TGCGCCAGCAGCTTGGAGCGGCAAGAGACCCAGTACTTC. Translation: CASSLERQETQYF. V is TRBV5-1 and J is TRBJ2-5; a weak D match, TRBD2 (5 bases). Germline-derived CDR1 and CDR2 are SGHRS and YFSETQ. Trimming left V 0 bases short and J 2 bases short, with 5 bases between. The length of the CDR3 is 13 residues.

This chain connects TRBV19 to TRBJ2-1, with 12 bases lining up with TRBD1. From germline, CDR1 is LNHDA and CDR2 SQIVND (reference sequence). V shed 4 bases and J 9 bases; nucleotides not matched to a gene: 10. The CDR3 length is 16 residues. The CDR3 sequence is CASSTRRDRGLIEQFF. Here the CDR3 DNA reads TGTGCCAGTAGTACTCGCCGGGACAGGGGGCTCATTGAGCAGTTCTTC.

The V gene is TRBV6-1, the J gene TRBJ1-4; D remains unclear. Looked up from germline, CDR1 is MNHNS and CDR2 is SASEGT. V shed 1 base and J shed 10 bases, with 13 bases lying between them. The CDR3 runs to 14 residues. The CDR3, as DNA: TGTGCCAGCAGTGAAGGGCAGTCCCGGGGAAAACTGTTTTTT. This codes for CASSEGQSRGKLFF.

This chain links TRBV16 with TRBJ2-2; the match to TRBD1 covers 7 bases. The CDR3 runs 15 residues. The V gene's germline CDR1 is KGHSY and CDR2 FQNENV. Trimming removed 0 bases from V and 6 bases from J; junction bases left unmatched: 4. The DNA for the CDR3 is TGTGCCAGCAGCCAATCCAGGGGGTCCGCCGGGGAGCTGTTTTTT. This gives the protein CASSQSRGSAGELFF.

The CDR3 spells CASFSGAPYEQYF. The CDR3 region has the DNA TGTGCCAGCTTTTCAGGGGCCCCCTACGAGCAGTACTTC. The rearrangement joins TRBV6-5 to TRBJ2-7; the D gene is possibly TRBD1 (6 bases). Per the germline V gene, CDR1 is MNHEY and CDR2 is SVGAGI. Trimming stripped 8 bases from V and 2 bases from J, with 13 bases between. This CDR3 region has 13 residues.

This chain uses TRBV6-1 with TRBJ1-5; a weak D match, TRBD1 (6 bases). The length of the CDR3 is 14 residues. Germline V gene data show CDR1 as MNHNS and CDR2 as SASEGT. The V end was cut by 10 bases, the J end by 4 bases, with 17 bases between. The CDR3 is CATTTAQGNQPQHF. The DNA for the CDR3 is TGTGCCACCACAACAGCCCAGGGGAATCAGCCCCAGCATTTT.

This sequence joins TRBV6-1 and TRBJ1-1; D ambiguous. Germline V gene lookup returns CDR1 MNHNS and CDR2 SASEGT. V was trimmed by 8 bases and J by 3 bases, leaving 10 bases between them. CDR3 length: 12 residues. CDR3 protein: CASLAGDTEAFF. The CDR3 DNA sequence: TGTGCCAGCCTCGCCGGGGACACTGAAGCTTTCTTT.

V is TRBV10-3 and J is TRBJ1-5; maybe TRBD1 (5 bases). V was trimmed by 6 bases and J by 2 bases, leaving 11 bases between them. This CDR3 is 14 amino acids long. Germline V gene data show CDR1 as ENHRY and CDR2 as SYGVKD. The CDR3 protein is CAISRTGGNQPQHF. As DNA, the CDR3 is TGTGCCATCAGCCGGACGGGGGGCAATCAGCCCCAGCATTTT.

The V and J genes are TRBV15 and TRBJ1-1; no firm D call. The CDR3 is 14 amino acids. The V end lost 0 bases, the J end lost 7 bases, and 12 bases lay between the germline ends. Germline CDR1 is LNHNV and CDR2 is YYDKDF (reference sequence). The CDR3 protein is CATSRDRRTVEAFF. The CDR3 DNA reads TGTGCCACCAGCAGAGATCGTCGCACAGTTGAAGCTTTCTTT.

J is TRBJ2-5 and V is TRBV27, with D possibly matching TRBD2 (5 bases). This CDR3 is 14 amino acids long. Germline values: CDR1 MNHEY, CDR2 SMNVEV (reference sequence). Trimming pared 4 bases from V and 5 bases from J, leaving 14 bases between. This CDR3 is CASSYFSSGETQYF. Here the CDR3 DNA reads TGTGCCAGCAGTTACTTCAGCTCGGGGGAGACCCAGTACTTC.

V usage is TRBV5-1 and J usage is TRBJ1-4; a possible D gene is TRBD1 (5 bases). There are 17 residues in the CDR3. The V and J ends lost 4 bases and 0 bases respectively, with 16 bases between them. Per the germline V gene, CDR1 is SGHRS and CDR2 is YFSETQ. The CDR3 sequence is CASSPTPGTATNEKLFF. CDR3 bases: TGCGCCAGCAGCCCTACTCCTGGGACTGCAACTAATGAAAAACTGTTTTTT.

CDR3 nucleotides: TGTGCCAGCAGTTACGGACGGACTGGGGGGGCAGATACGCAGTATTTT. Encoded protein: CASSYGRTGGADTQYF. This sequence joins TRBV6-6 and TRBJ2-3; 7 positions agree with TRBD2. The J segment lost 4 bases and the V segment lost 2 bases, leaving 9 bases of the junction unmatched. This CDR3 spans 16 amino acids. CDR1 and CDR2 (germline): MNHNY, SVGAGI (reference sequence).

This clone was seen just once. The chain joins TRBV27 to TRBJ2-7; the match to TRBD2 covers 14 bases. The germline gives CDR1 MNHEY, CDR2 SMNVEV (reference sequence). This CDR3 is 18 amino acids long. The ends lost 5 bases at V and 2 bases at J; junction bases unmatched: 11. The CDR3 nucleotides are TGTGCCAGCAGTCCGGGACTAGCGGGAGTAAAAGTAACCTACGAGCAGTACTTC. This sequence encodes CASSPGLAGVKVTYEQYF.

CDR3 residues: CASSEDGGDQPQHF. In nucleotides, the CDR3 is TGCGCCAGCAGCGAGGATGGAGGGGATCAGCCCCAGCATTTT. V is TRBV5-1 and J is TRBJ1-5; D is perhaps TRBD1 (5 bases). Trimming stripped 4 bases from V and 5 bases from J, with 13 bases between. The CDR3 sequence is 14 residues long. The germline V gene encodes CDR1 SGHRS and CDR2 YFSETQ.

This chain links TRBV27 with TRBJ2-7; 7 nucleotides agree with TRBD1. The junction had 6 bases not matched to a gene; V was cut back by 2 bases and J by 2 bases. The germline V gene encodes CDR1 MNHEY and CDR2 SMNVEV (reference sequence). The CDR3 spans 15 residues. CDR3 DNA sequence: TGTGCCAGCAGTTTACGGCAGGGGGTGACCTACGAGCAGTACTTC. It encodes CASSLRQGVTYEQYF.

The chain is built from TRBV4-1 and TRBJ2-3, with TRBD2 matching 9 bases. V dropped 0 bases and J dropped 4; count of bases not matched to a gene: 14. The CDR3 contains 19 residues. The V gene's germline CDR1 is MGHRA and CDR2 YSYEKL. The CDR3 DNA is TGCGCCAGCAGCCAAGATGACACTATTAGCGGGAGAGTACCAGATACGCAGTATTTT. Amino acids: CASSQDDTISGRVPDTQYF.

The chain links TRBV5-1 to TRBJ2-7; D may be TRBD1 (5 bases). This CDR3 has 16 amino acids. Germline V lookup: CDR1 SGHRS, CDR2 YFSETQ. Trimming pared 0 bases from V and 2 bases from J, leaving 15 bases between. CDR3 loop: CASSLVTGRVPYEQYF. The DNA for the CDR3 is TGCGCCAGCAGCTTGGTAACGGGCAGGGTACCCTACGAGCAGTACTTC.

This chain links TRBV27 with TRBJ2-1, with 7 bases lining up with TRBD2. The J segment lost 7 bases and the V segment lost 5 bases, leaving 8 bases of the junction unmatched. The CDR3 length is 14 residues. The germline gives CDR1 MNHEY, CDR2 SMNVEV (reference sequence). CDR3 protein: CASSLRTRGNEQFF. CDR3 sequence (DNA): TGTGCCAGCAGTCTCCGGACTAGGGGTAATGAGCAGTTCTTC.

This chain joins TRBV10-3 and TRBJ1-1; TRBD1 is a possible D gene (5 bases). V was shortened by 4 bases and J by 0 bases, with 9 bases between the two germline ends. Germline values: CDR1 ENHRY, CDR2 SYGVKD. This CDR3 comprises 14 residues. The CDR3 loop reads CAISVAGLNTEAFF. The CDR3 coding sequence is TGTGCCATCAGTGTGGCAGGGCTGAACACTGAAGCTTTCTTT.

In its sample, this clone was seen once. The V and J genes are TRBV5-1 and TRBJ2-7, with D perhaps matching TRBD2 (5 bases). The CDR3 has 14 amino acids. Germline V gives CDR1 SGHRS, CDR2 YFSETQ. Trimming left V 2 bases short and J 6 bases short, with 15 bases between. The CDR3 region is CASSLRDTGGEQYF. CDR3 sequence (DNA): TGCGCCAGCAGCTTAAGAGATACCGGAGGCGAGCAGTACTTC. Supplemented by reference TRBV5-1 and TRBJ2-7, the full variable domain reads KAGVTQTPRYLIKTRGQQVTLSCSPISGHRSVSWYQQTPGQGLQFLFEYFSETQRNKGNFPGRFSGRQFSNSRSEMNVSTLELGDSALYLCASSLRDTGGEQYFGPGTRLTVT.

The chain is built from TRBV5-1 and TRBJ2-7, with D unresolved. The germline V gene has CDR1 SGHRS and CDR2 YFSETQ. This CDR3 has 13 residues. Trimming removed 0 bases at V and 0 bases at J, with 4 bases between. CDR3: CASSLASSYEQYF. In DNA form, the CDR3 reads TGCGCCAGCAGCTTGGCTTCCTCCTACGAGCAGTACTTC.

V usage is TRBV28 and J usage is TRBJ1-1, with 8 bases lining up with TRBD1. The J segment lost 2 bases and the V segment lost 3 bases, leaving 5 bases of the junction unmatched. The germline gives CDR1 MDHEN, CDR2 SYDVKM. The CDR3 loop spans 15 amino acids. The CDR3 coding sequence is TGTGCCAGCAGTTTCTCGGACAGGGCCAACACTGAAGCTTTCTTT. Amino acid sequence: CASSFSDRANTEAFF.

The chain joins TRBV19 to TRBJ2-7; D remains unclear. CDR1 is LNHDA, CDR2 SQIVND, per germline (reference sequence). This CDR3 comprises 11 residues. V was pared by 9 bases and J by 2 bases, with 8 bases between. The CDR3 is CARPRTYEQYF. CDR3 in DNA: TGTGCCAGACCGAGGACCTACGAGCAGTACTTC.

J is TRBJ2-5 and V is TRBV5-1, with 7 bases fitting TRBD2. Germline V lookup: CDR1 SGHRS, CDR2 YFSETQ. CDR3 size: 14 residues. The trim removed 1 base at V and 3 bases at J, leaving 3 bases unmatched. CDR3 sequence (DNA): TGCGCCAGCAGCTTGAACAGCGGGGAAGAGACCCAGTACTTC. Residues: CASSLNSGEETQYF.

The sample holds one count of this clone. The J gene is TRBJ2-1, the V gene TRBV27; 10 positions agree with TRBD2. The CDR3 is 19 amino acids. With V trimmed by 3 bases and J by 2 bases, 13 bases remained unmatched. Looked up from germline, CDR1 is MNHEY and CDR2 is SMNVEV (reference sequence). The CDR3 loop is CASSLFPSGSRGPYNEQFF. The CDR3 DNA follows: TGTGCCAGCAGTTTGTTTCCTAGCGGGAGCAGGGGGCCCTACAATGAGCAGTTCTTC.

J is TRBJ2-1 and V is TRBV28; D is unclear. This CDR3 has 15 amino acids. Germline V gene sequence: CDR1 MDHEN, CDR2 SYDVKM. Trimming left V 0 bases short and J 9 bases short, with 15 bases between. CDR3 amino acids: CASSLWQQTGTEQFF. CDR3 sequence (DNA): TGTGCCAGCAGTTTATGGCAGCAGACGGGTACTGAGCAGTTCTTC.

To note about this clone: In the same sample, other DNA sequences code for this CDR3. V usage is TRBV30 and J usage is TRBJ1-5, with no clear D. V was trimmed by 2 bases and J by 6 bases, leaving 17 bases between them. This CDR3 region has 15 residues. Germline V gives CDR1 GTSNPN, CDR2 SVGIG (reference sequence). The CDR3 DNA is TGTGCCTGGAGTTACCCCGGAGGGAAAGGTCAGCCCCAGCATTTT. This gives the protein CAWSYPGGKGQPQHF. The full variable domain, with the rest looked up from reference TRBV30 and TRBJ1-5, is SQTIHQWPATLVQPVGSPLSLECTVEGTSNPNLYWYRQAAGRGLQLLFYSVGIGQISSEVPQNLSASRPQDRQFILSSKKLLLSDSGFYLCAWSYPGGKGQPQHFGDGTRLSIL.